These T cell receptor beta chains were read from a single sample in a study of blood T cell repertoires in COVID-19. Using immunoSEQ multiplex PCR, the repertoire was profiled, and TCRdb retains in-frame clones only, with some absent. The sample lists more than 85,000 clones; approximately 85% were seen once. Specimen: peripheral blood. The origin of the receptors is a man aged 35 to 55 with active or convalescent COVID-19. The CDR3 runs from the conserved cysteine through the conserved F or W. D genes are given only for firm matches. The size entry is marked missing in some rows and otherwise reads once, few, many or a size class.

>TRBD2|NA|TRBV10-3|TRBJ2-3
TGTGCCATCAGTGACCGGGGGGGCACAGATACGCAGTATTTT
CAISDRGGTDTQYF
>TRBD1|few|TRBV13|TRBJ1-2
TGTGCCAGCAGCGCGGGGACAGCTAACTATGGCTACACCTTC
CASSAGTANYGYTF
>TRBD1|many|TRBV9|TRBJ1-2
TGTGCCAGCAGCGTGGGAGGACAGGGAGGATATGGCTACACCTTC
CASSVGGQGGYGYTF
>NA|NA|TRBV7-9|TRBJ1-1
TGTGCCAGCAGCACTTTCACAGGGTTAAGCACTGAAGCTTTCTTT
CASSTFTGLSTEAFF
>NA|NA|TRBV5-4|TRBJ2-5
TGTGCCAGCAAATCATCCTACGGGTACCAAGAGACCCAGTACTTC
CASKSSYGYQETQYF
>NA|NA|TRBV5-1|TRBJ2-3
TGCGCCAGCAGCTTGGCCGGGGGTACAGATACGCAGTATTTT
CASSLAGGTDTQYF
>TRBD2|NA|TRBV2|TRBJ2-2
TGTGCCAGCAGCAGACTAGCGGGGGCCGCGAACACCGGGGAGCTGTTTTTT
CASSRLAGAANTGELFF
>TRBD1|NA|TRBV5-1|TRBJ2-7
TGCGCCAGCAGCCCAATGGGGGGACAGGGGGATGCGTCCGAGCAGTACTTC
CASSPMGGQGDASEQYF
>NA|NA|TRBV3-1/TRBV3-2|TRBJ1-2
TGTGCCAGCAGCCAACGTCGGCAGACAAGCTACACCTTC
CASSQRRQTSYTF
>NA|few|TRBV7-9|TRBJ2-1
TGTGCCAGCAGCTCCCCCCCGGGGAAAGGCTACAATGAGCAGTTCTTC
CASSSPPGKGYNEQFF
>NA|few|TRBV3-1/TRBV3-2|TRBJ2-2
TGTGCCAGCAGCCAATGGGGCCCCGGGGAGCTGTTTTTT
CASSQWGPGELFF
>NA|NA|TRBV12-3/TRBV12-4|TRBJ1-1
TGTGCCAGCAGCCTCGGGGTTAACACTGAAGCTTTCTTT
CASSLGVNTEAFF
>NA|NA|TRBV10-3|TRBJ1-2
TGTGCCATCAGTGAGTCGGTCAGCGATAATAATGGCTACACCTTC
CAISESVSDNNGYTF
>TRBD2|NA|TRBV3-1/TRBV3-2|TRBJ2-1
TGTGCCAGCAGCGAAGCGGGGGGACCCCATAATGAGCAGTTCTTC
CASSEAGGPHNEQFF
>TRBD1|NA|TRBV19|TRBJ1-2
TGTGCCAGTAGTGCCCACGACAGGGGGCAAAACTATGGCTACACCTTC
CASSAHDRGQNYGYTF
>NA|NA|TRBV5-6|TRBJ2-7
TGTGCCAGCAGCTTGGCCGGACAGTCCTACGAGCAGTACTTC
CASSLAGQSYEQYF
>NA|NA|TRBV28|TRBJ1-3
TGTGCCAGCAGTTTAGAGAAACGTGGAAACACCATATATTTT
CASSLEKRGNTIYF
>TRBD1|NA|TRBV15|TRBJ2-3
TGTGCCACCAGCAGCTTACAGGGGATAACAGATACGCAGTATTTT
CATSSLQGITDTQYF
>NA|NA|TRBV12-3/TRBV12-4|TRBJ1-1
TGTGCCAGCAGGACCGGACGCGGGGGAGCTTTCTTT
CASRTGRGGAFF
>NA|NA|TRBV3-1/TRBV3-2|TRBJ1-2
TGTGCCAGCAGCCAAGAACCGAACGCTCGAGGAGGCTACACCTTC
CASSQEPNARGGYTF
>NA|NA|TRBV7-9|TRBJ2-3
TGTGCCAGCAGCTTGAGGCTAGGCACAGATACGCAGTATTTT
CASSLRLGTDTQYF
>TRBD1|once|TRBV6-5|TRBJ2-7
TGTGCCACCTGCAGATCCGGGACAGCCTCCTACGAGCAGTACTTC
CATCRSGTASYEQYF
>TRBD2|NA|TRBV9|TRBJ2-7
TGTGCCAGCAGCAATAGCGGGGGCCCCTACGAGCAGTACTTC
CASSNSGGPYEQYF
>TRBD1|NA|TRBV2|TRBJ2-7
TGTGCCAGGGGATCACAGGGGGCGGGCGACGAGCAGTACTTC
CARGSQGAGDEQYF
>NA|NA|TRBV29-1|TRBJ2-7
TGCAGCGTTGAAGGGCAGGGCTACGAGCAGTACTTC
CSVEGQGYEQYF
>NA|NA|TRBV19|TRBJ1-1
TGTGCCAGTAGTCTTTCACAGGGCCGGAACACTGAAGCTTTCTTT
CASSLSQGRNTEAFF
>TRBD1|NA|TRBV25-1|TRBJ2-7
TGTGCCAGCAGAGTCCGGGACAGGGTCAACGAGCAGTACTTC
CASRVRDRVNEQYF
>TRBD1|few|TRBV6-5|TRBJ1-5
TGTGCCAGCAGACCCGACAGGGGAAATCAGCCCCAGCATTTT
CASRPDRGNQPQHF
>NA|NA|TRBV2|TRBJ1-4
TGTGCCAGCAGTTGGGGGGGGCTAGGGGAAAAACTGTTTTTT
CASSWGGLGEKLFF
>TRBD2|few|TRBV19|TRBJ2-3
TGTGCCAGTACCCGCGGGGGAGAGACAGATACGCAGTATTTT
CASTRGGETDTQYF
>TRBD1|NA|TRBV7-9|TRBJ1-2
TGTGCCAGCAGCCGCGGGACAGAAGGCTACACCTTC
CASSRGTEGYTF
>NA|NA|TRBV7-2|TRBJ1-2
TGTGCCAGCAGCTTAGAACAGGCCAACTATGGCTACACCTTC
CASSLEQANYGYTF
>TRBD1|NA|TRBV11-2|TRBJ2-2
TGTGCCACCCGACAAACAGGGGCGGGCGGGGAGCTGTTTTTT
CATRQTGAGGELFF
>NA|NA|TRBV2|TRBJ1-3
TGTGCCAGCAGTGACCAGGGAACTGGAAACACCATATATTTT
CASSDQGTGNTIYF
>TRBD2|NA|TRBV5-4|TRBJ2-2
TGTGCCAGCAGCTTACCGGGACTAACAACCGGGGAGCTGTTTTTT
CASSLPGLTTGELFF
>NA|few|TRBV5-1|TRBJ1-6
TGCGCCAGCACCCCGGGAGATAATTCACCCCTCCACTTT
CASTPGDNSPLHF
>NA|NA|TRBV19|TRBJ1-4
TGTGCCAGTACGGCGTCTACTACGAATGAAAAACTGTTTTTT
CASTASTTNEKLFF
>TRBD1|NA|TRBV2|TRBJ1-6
TGTGCCAGCATAGGGACAGAGAATTCACCCCTCCACTTT
CASIGTENSPLHF
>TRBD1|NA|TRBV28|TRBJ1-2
TGTGCCAGCAGCCCCCCGACAGGGCCAACTTCTAACTATGGCTACACCTTC
CASSPPTGPTSNYGYTF
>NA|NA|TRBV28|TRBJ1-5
TGTGCCAGCAGTTTTGGGCAGCATAGCAATCAGCCCCAGCATTTT
CASSFGQHSNQPQHF
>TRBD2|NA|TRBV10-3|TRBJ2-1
TGTGCCATCAGTGGTGGTGGGCTAGCGGGGGATGAGCAGTTCTTC
CAISGGGLAGDEQFF
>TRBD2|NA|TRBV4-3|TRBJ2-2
TGCGCCAGCAGCCAAGATACAGGACTAGGGACCGGGGAGCTGTTTTTT
CASSQDTGLGTGELFF
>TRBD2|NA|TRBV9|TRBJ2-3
TGTGCCAGCAGCGCCACTAGCGGGGAATGGGATACGCAGTATTTT
CASSATSGEWDTQYF